The rows below give T cell receptor beta chains drawn from one sample of a study of cytomegalovirus exposure and HLA in healthy donors. TCRdb's table, derived via immunoSEQ multiplex PCR, lists solely in-frame clones and lacks some. The sample lists fewer than 150,000 clones, over 70% seen once, with roughly 10% in the top ten. The material sequenced was PBMCs. The receptors here all came from a woman aged 45-59 years in good health and CMV-seropositive. The CDR3 runs from the conserved cysteine through the conserved F or W. D genes are given only for firm matches. Expanded clones are given a class, and other clones once, few, many or no size at all.

D gene	V gene	clone size	J gene	CDR3 protein	CDR3 DNA
TRBD1	TRBV19	NA	TRBJ1-2	CASSPNLMTGGYGYTF	TGTGCCAGTAGCCCCAACTTGATGACAGGGGGCTATGGCTACACCTTC
TRBD1	TRBV19	few	TRBJ1-1	CASSGGTGGWTEAFF	TGTGCCAGTAGTGGGGGGACAGGGGGGTGGACTGAAGCTTTCTTT
NA	TRBV19	NA	TRBJ1-1	CASSSRVEAFF	TGTGCCAGTAGTAGCAGGGTAGAAGCTTTCTTT
TRBD2	TRBV7-9	NA	TRBJ2-1	CASSSGAGLGTSEGNEQFF	TGTGCCAGCAGCTCCGGCGCTGGGTTAGGGACTAGCGAGGGGAATGAGCAGTTCTTC
NA	TRBV18	NA	TRBJ1-1	CASSPSMNTEAFF	TGTGCCAGCTCACCATCAATGAACACTGAAGCTTTCTTT
TRBD1	TRBV7-8	once	TRBJ2-7	CASSLAPGDSYEQYF	TGTGCCAGCAGCTTAGCCCCCGGGGACAGCTACGAGCAGTACTTC
TRBD1	TRBV28	few	TRBJ1-2	CASRTGGAYGYTF	TGTGCCAGTCGGACAGGGGGCGCCTATGGCTACACCTTC
TRBD2	TRBV6-1	NA	TRBJ2-7	CASSVRGWVSYEQYF	TGTGCCAGCAGTGTGCGGGGGTGGGTCTCCTACGAGCAGTACTTC
NA	TRBV30	NA	TRBJ2-2	CAWKPQGPGELFF	TGTGCCTGGAAACCTCAGGGCCCCGGGGAGCTGTTTTTT
NA	TRBV6-5	few	TRBJ2-7	CASSSLDYEQYF	TGTGCCAGCAGTTCCCTAGACTACGAGCAGTACTTC
TRBD1	TRBV28	NA	TRBJ2-2	CASREGGQGKDTGELFF	TGTGCCAGCCGGGAGGGGGGACAGGGGAAGGACACCGGGGAGCTGTTTTTT
TRBD2	TRBV19	NA	TRBJ2-5	CASSVASGEETQYF	TGTGCCAGTAGTGTAGCTAGCGGGGAAGAGACCCAGTACTTC
NA	TRBV5-6	NA	TRBJ1-2	CASSRTVLSYGYTF	TGTGCCAGCAGCCGGACAGTCCTTAGCTATGGCTACACCTTC
NA	TRBV6-1	NA	TRBJ1-4	CATSGTTNEKLLF	TGTGCCACCTCTGGGACAACTAATGAAAAACTGTTGTTT
NA	TRBV11-2	NA	TRBJ1-1	CASSLVGGAGTEAFF	TGTGCCAGCAGCTTAGTGGGGGGTGCGGGAACTGAAGCTTTCTTT
TRBD2	TRBV5-4	NA	TRBJ2-5	CASSAPGGSVETQYF	TGTGCCAGCAGCGCCCCCGGGGGGTCCGTCGAGACCCAGTACTTC
NA	TRBV6-5	NA	TRBJ2-1	CASSYGGFNEQFF	TGTGCCAGCAGTTACGGGGGGTTCAATGAGCAGTTCTTC
NA	TRBV6-1	NA	TRBJ2-7	CASSVNTGAYEQYF	TGTGCCAGCAGTGTGAACACGGGGGCCTACGAGCAGTACTTC
TRBD1	TRBV28	few	TRBJ1-2	CASTPGTAGGFSYGYTF	TGTGCCAGCACCCCCGGAACGGCAGGGGGATTCAGCTATGGCTACACCTTC
NA	TRBV5-1	NA	TRBJ2-1	CASSLVPGANNEQFF	TGCGCCAGCAGCTTGGTTCCAGGGGCCAACAATGAGCAGTTCTTC
NA	TRBV20-1	NA	TRBJ2-1	CSTHYRSEQFF	TGCAGTACGCACTACAGGAGTGAGCAGTTCTTC
TRBD2	TRBV19	NA	TRBJ2-6	CASSLLAGVGANVLTF	TGTGCCAGTAGTCTACTAGCGGGAGTTGGGGCCAACGTCCTGACTTTC
TRBD2	TRBV2	NA	TRBJ2-2	CASSELLGSGGARAGELFF	TGTGCCAGCAGTGAACTGCTGGGTAGCGGGGGGGCTCGCGCCGGGGAGCTGTTTTTT
TRBD1	TRBV4-2	NA	TRBJ1-2	CASSQGTGGNYGYTF	TGTGCCAGCAGCCAAGGTACAGGGGGTAACTATGGCTACACCTTC
NA	TRBV4-3	few	TRBJ1-2	CASSQLHPLWHGYTF	TGCGCCAGCAGCCAATTACACCCGCTCTGGCATGGCTACACCTTC
NA	TRBV9	NA	TRBJ1-4	CASSVGGGTNEKLFF	TGTGCCAGCAGCGTAGGAGGGGGAACTAATGAAAAACTGTTTTTT
TRBD1	TRBV19	NA	TRBJ1-1	CASRAGGTEAFF	TGTGCCAGTAGGGCAGGGGGCACTGAAGCTTTCTTT
TRBD2	TRBV5-5	few	TRBJ2-5	CASSLKAGRGVETQYF	TGTGCCAGCAGCTTGAAGGCGGGGAGGGGTGTTGAGACCCAGTACTTC
TRBD1	TRBV10-3	NA	TRBJ2-7	CAIRLEGGVEQYF	TGTGCCATCAGACTCGAAGGGGGCGTAGAGCAGTACTTC
TRBD1	TRBV6-6	NA	TRBJ1-5	CASRTGTGGQPQHF	TGTGCCAGCAGAACCGGGACAGGTGGTCAGCCCCAGCATTTT
NA	TRBV5-1	once	TRBJ2-7	CASSRGQDHRGAEQYF	TGCGCCAGCAGCCGGGGACAGGACCACCGGGGGGCCGAGCAGTACTTC
NA	TRBV2	NA	TRBJ1-2	CASSEAPGYGYTF	TGTGCCAGCAGTGAAGCGCCCGGGTATGGCTACACCTTC